These 4 T cell receptor beta chains were sequenced from one sample in a study of blood T cell repertoires in COVID-19. The repertoire was sequenced with immunoSEQ multiplex PCR; TCRdb's copy has only in-frame clones and lacks some. The table records 90,000 to 110,000 clones, 84% of them present only once. Material: peripheral blood. Every receptor here comes from a woman in her fifties or sixties with acute or convalescent COVID-19.

V is TRBV6-5 and J is TRBJ1-1; TRBD1 might be the D (6 bases). V was pared by 10 bases and J by 0 bases, with 12 bases between. The CDR3 spans 13 residues. Germline values: CDR1 MNHEY, CDR2 SVGAGI. The CDR3 coding sequence is TGTGCCACTAGGGGGGGATTGAACACTGAAGCTTTCTTT. Its translation is CATRGGLNTEAFF.

The CDR3 here is CASSAGRRWESGNTIYF. For the CDR3, the DNA is TGTGCCAGCAGTGCAGGACGGCGTTGGGAGTCTGGAAACACCATATATTTT. The rearrangement joins TRBV6-2 or TRBV6-3 to TRBJ1-3; no clear D. CDR1 and CDR2 (germline): MNHEY, SVGEGT. CDR3 length equals 17 residues. Between the trimmed V and J ends, which lost 5 bases and 1 base, there was a span of 18 bases.

The chain recombines TRBV5-1 with TRBJ1-2; D perhaps matches TRBD1 (6 bases). The V end was cut by 0 bases, the J end by 6 bases, with 15 bases between. The germline CDR1 and CDR2 sequences are SGHRS and YFSETQ. The CDR3 extends over 15 amino acids. The CDR3 DNA is TGCGCCAGCAGCTTGGTACAGGGCAAAGGAAATGGCTACACCTTC. Translated, it gives CASSLVQGKGNGYTF.

The chain is built from TRBV3-1 (or the pseudogene TRBV3-2) and TRBJ1-2; tentatively, D is TRBD1 (6 bases). CDR1 and CDR2 (germline): LGHDT, YNNKEL (reference sequence). V lost 3 bases and J lost 1, with 9 bases in between. The length of the CDR3 is 14 residues. CDR3 bases: TGTGCCAGCAGCCAGGTACAGGGTAACTATGGCTACACCTTC. Translated: CASSQVQGNYGYTF.